Listed here is a single T cell receptor (beta chain). Trimming left V 5 bases short and J 2 bases short, with 9 bases between. CDR3 size: 13 residues. Germline CDR1 reads SNHLY; CDR2 reads FYNNEI. TCRdb keeps only in-frame clones here, not all; method: immunoSEQ multiplex PCR. The sample records about 53,000 clones, around 90% being singletons. The sample belongs to a study of T cell changes during pregnancy in multiple sclerosis. The sample in question was CD4+ T cells from peripheral blood mononuclear cells, obtained in the third trimester of pregnancy. This chain uses TRBV2 with TRBJ1-1; D unclear. This TCR was sampled from a female donor with multiple sclerosis, enrolled in a pregnancy study. CDR3 region: CASSREANTEAFF. The DNA of the CDR3 is TGTGCCAGCAGTCGGGAAGCTAACACTGAAGCTTTCTTT.